This T cell receptor beta chain stems from a study of cytomegalovirus exposure and HLA in healthy donors. This CDR3 has 11 residues. Per germline, CDR1 MNHNS and CDR2 SASEGT. The V segment lost 8 bases and the J segment 13 bases; nucleotides outside the gene matches: 10. This clone has more than one count but fewer than ten. Method: immunoSEQ multiplex PCR; TCRdb's copy keeps in-frame clones and lacks some. The sample consists of about 160,000 clones, around four fifths of them appearing once. The sequenced sample was PBMCs. The chain joins TRBV6-1 to TRBJ1-1, with 7 bases identical to TRBD1. This TCR came from a man aged 30-40 years in good health and CMV-seropositive. The CDR3 is CASGHRDSGFF. The CDR3, as DNA: TGTGCCAGCGGCCACCGGGACAGTGGTTTCTTT.